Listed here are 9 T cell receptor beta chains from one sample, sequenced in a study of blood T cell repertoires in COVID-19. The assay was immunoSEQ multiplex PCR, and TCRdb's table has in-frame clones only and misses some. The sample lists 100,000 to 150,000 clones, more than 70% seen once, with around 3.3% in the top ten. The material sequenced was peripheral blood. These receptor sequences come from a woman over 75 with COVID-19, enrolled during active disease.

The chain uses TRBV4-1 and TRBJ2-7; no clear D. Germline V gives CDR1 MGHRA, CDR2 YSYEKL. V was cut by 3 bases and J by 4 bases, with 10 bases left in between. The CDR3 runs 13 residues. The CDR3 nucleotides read TGCGCCAGCAGCCACAACGAACAGTACGAGCAGTACTTC. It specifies CASSHNEQYEQYF.

The CDR3 DNA reads as TGCGCCAGCAGAACCGGGACAGGGGGGAACACTGAAGCTTTCTTT. This translates into CASRTGTGGNTEAFF. The chain recombines TRBV4-3 with TRBJ1-1, with 11 bases identical to TRBD1. The CDR3 spans 15 residues. In germline, CDR1 is LGHNA, CDR2 YSLEER. The ends lost 6 bases at V and 1 base at J; junction bases unmatched: 4.

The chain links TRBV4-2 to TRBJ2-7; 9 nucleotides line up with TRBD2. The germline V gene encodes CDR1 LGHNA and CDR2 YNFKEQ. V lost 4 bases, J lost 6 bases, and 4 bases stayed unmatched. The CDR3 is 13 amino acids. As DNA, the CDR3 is TGTGCCAGCAGCCTGGGGACTAGCCGCGAGCAGTACTTC. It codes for CASSLGTSREQYF.

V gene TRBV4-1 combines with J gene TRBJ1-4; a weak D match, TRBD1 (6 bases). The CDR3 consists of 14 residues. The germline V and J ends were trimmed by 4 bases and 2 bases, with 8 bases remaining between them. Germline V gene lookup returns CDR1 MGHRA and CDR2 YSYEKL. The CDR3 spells CASSRTETNEKLFF. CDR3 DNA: TGCGCCAGCAGCCGGACAGAGACTAATGAAAAACTGTTTTTT.

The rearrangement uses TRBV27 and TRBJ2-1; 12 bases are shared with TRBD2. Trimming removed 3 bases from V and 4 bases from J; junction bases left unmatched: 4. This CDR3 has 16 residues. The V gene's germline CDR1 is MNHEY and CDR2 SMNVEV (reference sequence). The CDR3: CASSFFLAGGYNEQFF. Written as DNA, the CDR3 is TGTGCCAGCAGTTTCTTCCTAGCGGGAGGGTACAATGAGCAGTTCTTC.

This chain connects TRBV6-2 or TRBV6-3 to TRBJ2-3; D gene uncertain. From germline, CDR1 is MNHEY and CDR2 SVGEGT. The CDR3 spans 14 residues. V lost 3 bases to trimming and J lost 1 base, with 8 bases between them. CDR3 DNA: TGTGCCAGCAGTTATAAGCCCCGCACAGATACGCAGTATTTT. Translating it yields CASSYKPRTDTQYF.

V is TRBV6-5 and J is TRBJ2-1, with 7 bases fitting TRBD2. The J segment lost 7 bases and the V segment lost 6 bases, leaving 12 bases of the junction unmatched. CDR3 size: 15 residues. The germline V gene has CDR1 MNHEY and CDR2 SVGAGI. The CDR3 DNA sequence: TGTGCCAGCAGCAGGGCGGGAGATAATAGGAATGAGCAGTTCTTC. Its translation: CASSRAGDNRNEQFF.

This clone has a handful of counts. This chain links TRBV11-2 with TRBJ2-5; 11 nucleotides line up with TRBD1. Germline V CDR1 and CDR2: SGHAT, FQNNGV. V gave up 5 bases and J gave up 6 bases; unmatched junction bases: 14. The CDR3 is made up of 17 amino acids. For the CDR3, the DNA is TGTGCCAGCAGCCCGCGGGTAGGACAGGGGGCCGGGCAGACCCAGTACTTC. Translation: CASSPRVGQGAGQTQYF.

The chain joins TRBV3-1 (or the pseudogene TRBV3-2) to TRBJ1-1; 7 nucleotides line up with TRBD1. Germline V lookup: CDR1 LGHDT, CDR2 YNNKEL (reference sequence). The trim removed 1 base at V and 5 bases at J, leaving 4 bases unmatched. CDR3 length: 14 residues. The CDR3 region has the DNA TGTGCCAGCAGCCAAGCAGGGGGATCGACTGAAGCTTTCTTT. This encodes CASSQAGGSTEAFF.